This is a list of T cell receptor beta chains from one sample in a study of OX40 agonist ivuxolimab in advanced cancers. Profiling relied on immunoSEQ multiplex PCR, and the TCRdb table lists in-frame clones only, not all of them. The table has 55,000 to 70,000 clones, approximately 87% seen once. The sample was CD4+ or CD8+ T cells sorted from blood, taken in a trial of the OX40 agonist ivuxolimab. The receptors derive from an adult with an advanced solid tumor such as melanoma, head and neck, liver or kidney cancer. Both conserved end residues are part of each CDR3. The order of the fields is clone size, D gene, J gene, V gene, CDR3 protein, CDR3 DNA. A D gene is named only where the DNA matches it firmly. Only part of the rows carry a size: once, few, many, or a class if the clone is expanded.

few	.	TRBJ1-2	TRBV19	CASSEWRSGYTF	TGTGCCAGTTCTGAGTGGAGATCCGGCTACACCTTC
.	.	TRBJ2-5	TRBV9	CASSVEVLGETQYF	TGTGCCAGCAGCGTAGAAGTTCTCGGAGAGACCCAGTACTTC
.	TRBD1	TRBJ1-2	TRBV14	CASSPVGQGGHGYTF	TGTGCCAGCAGCCCCGTGGGACAGGGTGGGCATGGCTACACCTTC
.	.	TRBJ1-2	TRBV9	CASSVDSTHNYGYTF	TGTGCCAGCAGCGTAGACAGTACCCATAACTATGGCTACACCTTC
.	.	TRBJ2-1	TRBV6-1	CASIDPARSYNEQFF	TGTGCCAGCATCGACCCGGCCCGCTCCTACAATGAGCAGTTCTTC
.	TRBD1	TRBJ1-2	TRBV6-1	CASSATGQGRGYTF	TGTGCCAGCAGTGCGACTGGACAGGGTCGTGGCTACACCTTC
.	.	TRBJ2-7	TRBV13	CASSLRLSPHEQYF	TGTGCCAGCAGCTTAAGGCTCAGCCCCCACGAGCAGTACTTC
.	TRBD2	TRBJ2-1	TRBV4-2	CASSQGGRAGGTNEQFF	TGTGCCAGCAGCCAGGGGGGGCGAGCGGGAGGTACCAATGAGCAGTTCTTC
.	TRBD1	TRBJ2-7	TRBV6-6	CASSYGQGAAEQYF	TGTGCCAGCAGCTACGGACAGGGGGCTGCCGAGCAGTACTTC
.	.	TRBJ2-1	TRBV5-5	CASSHNDEQFF	TGTGCCAGCAGCCACAACGATGAGCAGTTCTTC
.	TRBD2	TRBJ2-7	TRBV18	CASSPRLAGVSGYEQYF	TGTGCCAGCTCACCGCGGCTAGCGGGAGTCTCCGGGTACGAGCAGTACTTC
.	.	TRBJ1-5	TRBV2	CASSETTGANQPQHF	TGTGCCAGCAGTGAAACTACGGGGGCGAATCAGCCCCAGCATTTT
.	.	TRBJ1-6	TRBV30	CAWSPASVAPLHF	TGTGCCTGGAGTCCGGCCTCTGTCGCACCCCTCCACTTT
.	.	TRBJ1-4	TRBV5-5	CASSYRPGWEKLFF	TGTGCCAGCAGTTACAGGCCAGGGTGGGAAAAACTGTTTTTT
.	.	TRBJ2-2	TRBV2	CASNPRAGTGELFF	TGTGCCAGCAACCCCCGGGCGGGCACCGGGGAGCTGTTTTTT
.	.	TRBJ1-2	TRBV10-3	CAISESTGSNYGYTF	TGTGCCATCAGTGAGTCTACAGGTTCTAACTATGGCTACACCTTC
.	TRBD1	TRBJ2-7	TRBV6-1	CASSEIGQAYEQYF	TGTGCCAGCAGTGAGATAGGACAGGCTTACGAGCAGTACTTC
.	.	TRBJ1-3	TRBV13	CASGGSSGNTIYF	TGTGCCAGTGGGGGGAGCTCTGGAAACACCATATATTTT
.	.	TRBJ1-1	TRBV6-1	CASRTTGLNTEAFF	TGTGCCAGCAGAACAACAGGGTTGAACACTGAAGCTTTCTTT
.	TRBD2	TRBJ2-1	TRBV2	CASRGSGAFSYNEQFF	TGTGCCAGCAGAGGGAGCGGGGCGTTCTCCTACAATGAGCAGTTCTTC
.	TRBD1	TRBJ2-3	TRBV5-1	CASSLSGTQGEADTQYF	TGCGCCAGCAGCTTGTCAGGGACCCAGGGGGAAGCAGATACGCAGTATTTT
.	.	TRBJ2-2	TRBV19	CASRNYPSSTGELFF	TGTGCCAGTAGGAACTATCCCTCTTCCACCGGGGAGCTGTTTTTT
.	TRBD2	TRBJ2-1	TRBV7-3	CASSSGTSAYNEQFF	TGTGCCAGCAGCTCTGGGACTAGCGCCTACAATGAGCAGTTCTTC
.	.	TRBJ1-5	TRBV30	CAWSTGEGQPQHF	TGTGCCTGGAGTACGGGGGAAGGTCAGCCCCAGCATTTT
.	.	TRBJ2-1	TRBV30	CAWSGQGSYNEQFF	TGTGCCTGGAGTGGCCAGGGCTCCTACAATGAGCAGTTCTTC
.	.	TRBJ2-7	TRBV5-1	CASSLARPAQEQYF	TGCGCCAGCAGCTTGGCTAGGCCCGCTCAGGAGCAGTACTTC
.	.	TRBJ1-6	TRBV18	CASSPLGGSENSPLHF	TGTGCCAGCTCACCACTTGGGGGCTCAGAAAATTCACCCCTCCACTTT
.	.	TRBJ2-6	TRBV18	CASSPRHAGANVLTF	TGTGCCAGCTCACCACGGCATGCTGGGGCCAACGTCCTGACTTTC
once	TRBD2	TRBJ2-1	TRBV5-1	CASSSGGGAYNEQFF	TGCGCCAGCAGCTCCGGGGGGGGCGCCTACAATGAGCAGTTCTTC
.	.	TRBJ2-1	TRBV6-1	CASSPTGGSYNEQFF	TGTGCCAGCAGTCCGACAGGAGGCTCCTACAATGAGCAGTTCTTC
.	TRBD2	TRBJ2-1	TRBV5-1	CASSPGGDWYNEQFF	TGCGCCAGCAGCCCGGGGGGTGATTGGTACAATGAGCAGTTCTTC
.	TRBD2	TRBJ2-2	TRBV5-1	CASSSTSGSTTGELFF	TGCGCCAGCAGTTCGACTAGCGGGAGTACCACCGGGGAGCTGTTTTTT
.	TRBD2	TRBJ2-7	TRBV4-1	CASSQATRGAGVGEQYF	TGCGCCAGCAGCCAAGCGACTAGGGGAGCGGGAGTTGGCGAGCAGTACTTC
.	TRBD2	TRBJ2-7	TRBV2	CASKAGVYEQYF	TGTGCCAGCAAGGCGGGGGTATACGAGCAGTACTTC
.	TRBD1	TRBJ1-4	TRBV6-6	CASSIQTGYEKLFF	TGTGCCAGCAGTATACAGACAGGGTATGAAAAACTGTTTTTT
few	.	TRBJ2-7	TRBV18	CASSPIAGSSYEQYF	TGTGCCAGCTCACCAATAGCAGGGTCATCCTACGAGCAGTACTTC